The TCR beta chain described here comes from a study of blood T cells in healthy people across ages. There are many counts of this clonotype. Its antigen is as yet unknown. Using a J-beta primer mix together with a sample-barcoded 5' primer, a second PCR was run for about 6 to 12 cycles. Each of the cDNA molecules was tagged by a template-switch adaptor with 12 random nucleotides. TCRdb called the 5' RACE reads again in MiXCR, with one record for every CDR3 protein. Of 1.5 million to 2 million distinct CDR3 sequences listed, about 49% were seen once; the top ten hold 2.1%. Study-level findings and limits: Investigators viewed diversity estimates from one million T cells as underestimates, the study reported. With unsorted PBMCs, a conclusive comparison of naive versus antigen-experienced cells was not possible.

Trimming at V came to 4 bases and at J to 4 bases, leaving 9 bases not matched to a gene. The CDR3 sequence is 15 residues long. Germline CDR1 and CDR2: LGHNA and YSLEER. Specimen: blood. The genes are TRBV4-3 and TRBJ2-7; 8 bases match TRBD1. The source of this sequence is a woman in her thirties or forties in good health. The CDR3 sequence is CASSPNDRGTYEQYF. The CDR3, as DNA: TGCGCCAGCAGCCCAAACGACAGGGGCACTTACGAGCAGTACTTC.